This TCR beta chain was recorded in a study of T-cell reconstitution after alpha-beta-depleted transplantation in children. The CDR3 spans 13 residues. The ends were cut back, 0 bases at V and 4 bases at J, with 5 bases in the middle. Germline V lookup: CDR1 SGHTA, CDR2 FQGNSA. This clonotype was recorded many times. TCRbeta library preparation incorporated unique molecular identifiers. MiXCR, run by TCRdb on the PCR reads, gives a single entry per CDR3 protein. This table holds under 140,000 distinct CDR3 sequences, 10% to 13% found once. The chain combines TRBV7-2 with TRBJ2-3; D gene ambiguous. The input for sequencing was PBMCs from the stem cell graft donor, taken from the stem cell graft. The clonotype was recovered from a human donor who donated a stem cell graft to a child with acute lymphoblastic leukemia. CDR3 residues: CASSLALPDTQYF. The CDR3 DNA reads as TGTGCCAGCAGCTTAGCTCTCCCAGATACGCAGTATTTT. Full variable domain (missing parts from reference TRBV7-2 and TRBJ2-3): GAGVSQSPSNKVTEKGKDVELRCDPISGHTALYWYRQSLGQGLEFLIYFQGNSAPDKSGLPSDRFSAERTGGSVSTLTIQRTQQEDSAVYLCASSLALPDTQYFGPGTRLTVL.